These T cell receptor beta chains were read from a single sample in a study of cytomegalovirus exposure and HLA in healthy donors. Clones were sequenced by immunoSEQ multiplex PCR, and TCRdb holds only the in-frame ones, with some missing. This sample has under 120,000 clones, with 70% found just once. The sequencing input was PBMCs. Receptor source: a middle-aged man in good health and CMV-seropositive. The CDR3 runs from the conserved cysteine through the conserved F or W. Fields, in order: J gene, V gene, D gene, CDR3 protein. A D gene is named only where the DNA matches it firmly.

TRBJ2-2	TRBV30	NA	CAWSAGLNTGELFF
TRBJ2-1	TRBV7-2	TRBD2	CASSFSGRDNEQFF
TRBJ1-2	TRBV7-2	NA	CASSFSQGDYGYTF
TRBJ1-1	TRBV4-1	NA	CASSQHLERGSEAFF
TRBJ2-3	TRBV5-4	TRBD2	CASSRQLAGGPSFTDTQYF
TRBJ2-2	TRBV10-2	TRBD2	CATPIGTSGSANTGELFF
TRBJ1-1	TRBV5-1	TRBD1	CASSSDRGWEAFF
TRBJ2-3	TRBV6-1	NA	CASSVGGASTDTQYF
TRBJ2-3	TRBV5-1	TRBD2	CASSLGLAGGGTTDTQYF
TRBJ2-3	TRBV18	TRBD1	CASSEIGGGSTDTQYF
TRBJ2-3	TRBV2	TRBD1	CASRPTGVTDTQYF
TRBJ1-2	TRBV6-1	TRBD1	CASSGTGNYGYTF
TRBJ2-5	TRBV28	TRBD2	CASSLGLAQETQYF
TRBJ2-1	TRBV27	TRBD2	CASRREGYNEQFF
TRBJ2-3	TRBV5-1	TRBD2	CASSPSGGADTQYF
TRBJ1-4	TRBV5-1	TRBD1	CASSSGTGDEKLFF
TRBJ2-5	TRBV11-2	NA	CASSFNSAWETQYF
TRBJ2-1	TRBV6-5	NA	CASSYYRGDEQFF
TRBJ2-7	TRBV2	TRBD2	CASSEPGLVASEQYF
TRBJ2-3	TRBV19	NA	CASSSGAADTQYF
TRBJ1-5	TRBV6-5	NA	CASSYSGTGTSPQHF
TRBJ2-7	TRBV19	TRBD2	CASTPDRGDGSYEQYF
TRBJ2-3	TRBV27	TRBD2	CASSLMRGISTDTQYF
TRBJ1-4	TRBV6-1	TRBD1	CASSVGTGGLSNEKLFF
TRBJ2-2	TRBV9	NA	CASSVSRSDTGELFF
TRBJ2-2	TRBV7-9	NA	CASSLGAGAGELFF
TRBJ2-3	TRBV6-1	TRBD2	CASTGTSGIADTQYF
TRBJ2-6	TRBV30	TRBD2	CASTGTSGSRGFSGANVLTF
TRBJ1-1	TRBV7-9	NA	CASSPSGNTEAFF
TRBJ2-6	TRBV9	NA	CASSVEAGVIVGANVLTF
TRBJ2-1	TRBV6-1	NA	CASSEVRAQFF
TRBJ1-1	TRBV6-5	NA	CASSYSRRGNTEAFF
TRBJ2-1	TRBV28	NA	CASSIRGNEQFF
TRBJ2-3	TRBV6-1	NA	CASRQRALTDTQYF
TRBJ1-2	TRBV6-1	NA	CASSEDGGDYTF
TRBJ2-1	TRBV6-4	TRBD2	CASSDVGSGDYNEQFF
TRBJ1-3	TRBV15	TRBD1	CATSREQGNAGNTIYF
TRBJ2-3	TRBV6-5	TRBD2	CASSSGLAGTDTQYF
TRBJ1-4	TRBV5-4	NA	CASSSQGMGNEKLFF
TRBJ1-1	TRBV7-9	NA	CASSLGQGFTEAFF
TRBJ2-1	TRBV7-9	NA	CASSATRVEQFF
TRBJ2-5	TRBV11-3	TRBD2	CASSSGLALQETQYF
TRBJ2-3	TRBV6-6	TRBD2	CASSSFGLAGADTQYF
TRBJ1-2	TRBV7-3	NA	CASSLPGFDGYTF
TRBJ2-2	TRBV6-5	NA	CASTGPGSGELFF
TRBJ1-5	TRBV30	NA	CAWSLGTMGSQHF
TRBJ1-1	TRBV7-2	NA	CASSLGPGGSTSNTEAFF
TRBJ1-4	TRBV29-1	NA	CSEIRQNGEKLFF
TRBJ2-7	TRBV11-2	TRBD1	CASSSGQGRNEQYF